This T cell receptor beta chain was captured by sequencing in a study of T-cell memory formation after mild COVID-19. TCRdb itself ran the 5' RACE reads through MiXCR, one entry per CDR3 protein. Here the sample spans about 200,000 distinct CDR3 sequences, approximately 16% being singletons. CDR1 and CDR2 (germline): SNHLY, FYNNEI. The CDR3 is 16 residues long. The ends were cut back, 0 bases at V and 5 bases at J, with 14 bases in the middle. In its sample, this clonotype was seen a few times. The sequence came from an adult woman who had mild COVID-19 (a few samples of this study predate the infection). Cell type and time point are not known. V is TRBV2 and J is TRBJ1-5, with D perhaps matching TRBD1 (6 bases). The material sequenced was PBMCs or a T cell subset sorted from them (not recorded which). CDR3 nucleotide sequence: TGTGCCAGCAGTGAAGCTTACAGGGACTTCGATCAGCCCCAGCATTTT. It specifies CASSEAYRDFDQPQHF.